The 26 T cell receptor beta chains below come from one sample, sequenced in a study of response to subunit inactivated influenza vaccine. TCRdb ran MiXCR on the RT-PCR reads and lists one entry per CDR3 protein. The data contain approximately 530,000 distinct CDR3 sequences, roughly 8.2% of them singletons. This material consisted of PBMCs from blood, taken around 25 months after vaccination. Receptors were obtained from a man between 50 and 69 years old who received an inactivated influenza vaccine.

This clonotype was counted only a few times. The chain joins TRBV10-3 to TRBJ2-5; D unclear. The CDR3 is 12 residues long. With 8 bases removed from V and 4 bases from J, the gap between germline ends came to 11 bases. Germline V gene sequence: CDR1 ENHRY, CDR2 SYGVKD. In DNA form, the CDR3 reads TGTGCCATCGCCCGCGGCGGAGAGACCCAGTACTTC. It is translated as CAIARGGETQYF.

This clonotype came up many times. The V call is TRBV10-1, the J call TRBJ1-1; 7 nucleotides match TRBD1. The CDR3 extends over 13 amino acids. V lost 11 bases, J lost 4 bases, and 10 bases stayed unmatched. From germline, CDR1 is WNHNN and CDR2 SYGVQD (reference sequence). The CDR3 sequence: CACQRQGGTEAFF. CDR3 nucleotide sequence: TGCGCCTGTCAAAGACAGGGTGGCACTGAAGCTTTCTTT.

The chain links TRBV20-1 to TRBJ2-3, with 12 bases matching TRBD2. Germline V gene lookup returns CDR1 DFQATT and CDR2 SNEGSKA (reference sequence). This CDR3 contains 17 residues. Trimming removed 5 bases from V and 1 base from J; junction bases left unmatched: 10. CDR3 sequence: CSAPSGGVLYGTDTQYF. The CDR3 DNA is TGCAGTGCTCCTAGCGGGGGGGTCTTGTATGGCACAGATACGCAGTATTTT.

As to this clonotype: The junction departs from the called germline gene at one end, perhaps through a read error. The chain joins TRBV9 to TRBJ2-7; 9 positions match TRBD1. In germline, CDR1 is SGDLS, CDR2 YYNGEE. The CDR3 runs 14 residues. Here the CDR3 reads CAISGRDRAERQYF. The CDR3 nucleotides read TGTGCCATCAGCGGCCGGGACAGGGCCGAGAGGCAGTACTTC.

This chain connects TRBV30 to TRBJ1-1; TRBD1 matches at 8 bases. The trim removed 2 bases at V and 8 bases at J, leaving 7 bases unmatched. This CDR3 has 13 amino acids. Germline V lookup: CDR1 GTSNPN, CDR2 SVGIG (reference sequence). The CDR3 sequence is CAWSLHRGGEAFF. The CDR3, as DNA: TGTGCCTGGAGTTTACACAGGGGGGGAGAAGCTTTCTTT.

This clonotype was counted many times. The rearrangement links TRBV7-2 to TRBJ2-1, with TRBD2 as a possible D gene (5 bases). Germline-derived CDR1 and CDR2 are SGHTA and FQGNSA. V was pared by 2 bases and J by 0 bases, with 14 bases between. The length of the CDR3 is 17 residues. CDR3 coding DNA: TGTGCCAGCAGCTTAAGCGGACCTGTGAGCTCCTACAATGAGCAGTTCTTC. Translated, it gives CASSLSGPVSSYNEQFF.

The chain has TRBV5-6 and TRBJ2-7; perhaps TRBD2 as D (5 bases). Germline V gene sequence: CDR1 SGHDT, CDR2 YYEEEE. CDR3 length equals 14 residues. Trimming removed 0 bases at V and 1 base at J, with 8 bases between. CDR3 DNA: TGTGCCAGCAGCTTGGGCGGGCCTTCCTACGAGCAGTACTTC. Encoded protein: CASSLGGPSYEQYF.

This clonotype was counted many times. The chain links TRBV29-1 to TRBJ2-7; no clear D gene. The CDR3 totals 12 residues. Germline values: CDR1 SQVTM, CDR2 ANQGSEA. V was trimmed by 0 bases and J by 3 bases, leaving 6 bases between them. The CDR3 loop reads CSVEDSGYEQYF. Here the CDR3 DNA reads TGCAGCGTTGAAGACAGTGGCTACGAGCAGTACTTC.

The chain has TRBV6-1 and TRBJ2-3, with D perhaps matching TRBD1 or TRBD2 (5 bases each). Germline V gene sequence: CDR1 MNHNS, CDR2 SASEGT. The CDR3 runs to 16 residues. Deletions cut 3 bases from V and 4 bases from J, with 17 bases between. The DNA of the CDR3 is TGTGCCAGCAGTGACAATATTGGGACGTGGGCAGATACGCAGTATTTT. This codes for CASSDNIGTWADTQYF.

The CDR3 region has the DNA TGTGCCAGCAGTTACAAGAGGAGGACTGGGGCCAACGTCCTGACTTTC. It encodes CASSYKRRTGANVLTF. The genes are TRBV6-2 or TRBV6-3 and TRBJ2-6; TRBD2 is a possible D gene (5 bases). V was clipped by 2 bases and J by 2 bases, with 10 bases between them. Germline values: CDR1 MNHEY, CDR2 SVGEGT. The CDR3 sequence is 16 residues long.

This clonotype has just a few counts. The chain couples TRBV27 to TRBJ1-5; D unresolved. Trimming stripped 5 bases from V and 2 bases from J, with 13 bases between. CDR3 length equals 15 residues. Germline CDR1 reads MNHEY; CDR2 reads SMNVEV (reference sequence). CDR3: CASSLSGLGNQPQHF. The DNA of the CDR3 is TGTGCCAGCAGTCTGTCGGGTTTGGGCAATCAGCCCCAGCATTTT.

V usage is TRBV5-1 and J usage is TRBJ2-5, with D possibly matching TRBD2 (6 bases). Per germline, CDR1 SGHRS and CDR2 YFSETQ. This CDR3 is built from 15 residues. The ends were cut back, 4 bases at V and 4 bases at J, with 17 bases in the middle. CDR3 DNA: TGCGCCAGCAGCACCGGGGGAGTGGTTGGAGAGACCCAGTACTTC. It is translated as CASSTGGVVGETQYF.

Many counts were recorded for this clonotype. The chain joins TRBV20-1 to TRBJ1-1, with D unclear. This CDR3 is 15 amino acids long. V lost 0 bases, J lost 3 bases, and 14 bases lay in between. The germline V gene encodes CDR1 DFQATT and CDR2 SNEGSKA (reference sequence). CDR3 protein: CSARDLRRADTEAFF. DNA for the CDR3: TGCAGTGCTAGAGATTTACGTCGGGCGGACACTGAAGCTTTCTTT.

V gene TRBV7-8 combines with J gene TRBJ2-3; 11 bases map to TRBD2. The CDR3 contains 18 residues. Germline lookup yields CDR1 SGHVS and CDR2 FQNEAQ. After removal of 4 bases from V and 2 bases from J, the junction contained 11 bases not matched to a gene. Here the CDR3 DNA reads TGTGCCAGCAGCTCCCGGATAGCGGGAGGGGTTTCCACAGATACGCAGTATTTT. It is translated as CASSSRIAGGVSTDTQYF.

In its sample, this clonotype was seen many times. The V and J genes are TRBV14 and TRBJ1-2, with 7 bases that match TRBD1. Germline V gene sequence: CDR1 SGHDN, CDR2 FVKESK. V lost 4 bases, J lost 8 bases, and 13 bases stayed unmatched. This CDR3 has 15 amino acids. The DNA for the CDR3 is TGTGCCAGCAGCCTAGATAGGACAGGACCCAACGGCTACACCTTC. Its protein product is CASSLDRTGPNGYTF.

The CDR3 reads CASSLNRGDTQYF. As DNA, the CDR3 is TGTGCCAGCAGTTTAAACAGGGGTGATACGCAGTATTTT. The gene calls are TRBV12-3 or TRBV12-4 and TRBJ2-3; the match to TRBD1 covers 7 bases. Losses at the gene ends were 2 bases for V and 6 bases for J; bases not matched to a gene: 2. This CDR3 spans 13 amino acids.

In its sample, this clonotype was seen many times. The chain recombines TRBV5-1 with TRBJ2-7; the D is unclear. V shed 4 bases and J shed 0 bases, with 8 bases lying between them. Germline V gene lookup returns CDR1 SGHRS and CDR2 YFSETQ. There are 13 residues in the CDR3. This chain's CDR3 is CASSLEDSYEQYF. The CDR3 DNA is TGCGCCAGCAGCCTTGAGGACTCCTACGAGCAGTACTTC.

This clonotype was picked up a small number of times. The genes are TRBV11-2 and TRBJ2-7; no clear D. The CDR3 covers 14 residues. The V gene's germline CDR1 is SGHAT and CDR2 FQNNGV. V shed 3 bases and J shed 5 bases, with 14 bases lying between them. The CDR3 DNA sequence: TGTGCCAGCAGCTTTTTGGTAGACGGCGACGAGCAGTACTTC. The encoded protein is CASSFLVDGDEQYF.

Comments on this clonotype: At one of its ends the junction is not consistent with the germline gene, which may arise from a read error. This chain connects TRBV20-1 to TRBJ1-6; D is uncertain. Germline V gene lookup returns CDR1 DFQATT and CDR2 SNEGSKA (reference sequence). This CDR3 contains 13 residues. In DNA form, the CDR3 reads TGCAGTGTTAGAATACAAGGAAATTCACCCCTCCACTTT. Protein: CSVRIQGNSPLHF.

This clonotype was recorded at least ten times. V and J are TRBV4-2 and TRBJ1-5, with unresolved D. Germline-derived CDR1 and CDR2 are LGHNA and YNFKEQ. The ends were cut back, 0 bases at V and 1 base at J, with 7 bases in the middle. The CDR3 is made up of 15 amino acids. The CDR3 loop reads CASSQEWASNQPQHF. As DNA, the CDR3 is TGTGCCAGCAGCCAAGAGTGGGCCAGCAATCAGCCCCAGCATTTT.

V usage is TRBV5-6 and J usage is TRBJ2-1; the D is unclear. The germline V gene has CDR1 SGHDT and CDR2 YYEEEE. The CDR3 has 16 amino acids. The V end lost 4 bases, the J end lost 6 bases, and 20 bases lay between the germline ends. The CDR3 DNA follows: TGTGCCAGCAGCCCCCTAGTTTTGGCGAGTAGCAATGAGCAGTTCTTC. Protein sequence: CASSPLVLASSNEQFF.

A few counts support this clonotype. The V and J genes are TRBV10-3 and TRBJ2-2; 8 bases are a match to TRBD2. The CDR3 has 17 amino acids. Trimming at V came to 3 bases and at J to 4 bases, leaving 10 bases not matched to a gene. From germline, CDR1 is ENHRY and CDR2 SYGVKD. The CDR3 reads CAISEGGLVLSTGELFF. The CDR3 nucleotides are TGTGCCATCAGTGAAGGGGGACTAGTCTTGTCCACCGGGGAGCTGTTTTTT.

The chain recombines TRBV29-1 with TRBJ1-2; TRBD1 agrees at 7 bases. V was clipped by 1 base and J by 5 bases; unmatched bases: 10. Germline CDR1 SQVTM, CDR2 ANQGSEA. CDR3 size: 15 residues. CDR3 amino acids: CSVEVSAAGGYGYTF. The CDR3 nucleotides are TGCAGCGTTGAAGTCTCCGCGGCAGGGGGATATGGCTACACCTTC.

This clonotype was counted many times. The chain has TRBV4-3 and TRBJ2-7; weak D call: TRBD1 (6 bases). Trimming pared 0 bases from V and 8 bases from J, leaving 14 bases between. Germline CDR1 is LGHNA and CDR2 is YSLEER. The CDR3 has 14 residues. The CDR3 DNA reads TGCGCCAGCAGCCAAGATTTGGGGGCCCTCAAGCAGTACTTC. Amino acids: CASSQDLGALKQYF.

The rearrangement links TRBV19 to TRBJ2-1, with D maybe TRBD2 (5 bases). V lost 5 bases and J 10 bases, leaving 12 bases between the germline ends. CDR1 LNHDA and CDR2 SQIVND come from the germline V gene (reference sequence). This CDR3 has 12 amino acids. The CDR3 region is CASSHRGGEQFF. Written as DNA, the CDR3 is TGTGCCAGTAGTCATCGGGGTGGGGAGCAGTTCTTC.

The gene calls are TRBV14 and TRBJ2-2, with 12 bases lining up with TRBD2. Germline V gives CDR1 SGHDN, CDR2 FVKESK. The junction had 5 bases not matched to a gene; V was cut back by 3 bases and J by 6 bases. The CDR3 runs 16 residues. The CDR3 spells CASSQYASGRAGELFF. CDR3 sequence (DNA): TGTGCCAGCAGCCAGTACGCTAGCGGGAGGGCCGGGGAGCTGTTTTTT.